This T cell receptor beta chain emerged from a study of OX40 agonist ivuxolimab in advanced cancers. Study overall: The patients received ivuxolimab by intravenous route every 2 weeks at 0.01 to 10 mg/kg. Study observations and caveats: The study observed clonal expansion of CD4+ and CD8+ blood T cells by week 6 at 0.1 to 3.0 mg/kg. Determination of antigen specificity was not performed for the expanded peripheral T cells.

Worth noting for this clone: The antigen is unknown.

The repertoire was sequenced with immunoSEQ multiplex PCR; TCRdb's copy has only in-frame clones and lacks some. Among under 25,000 clones listed, around 86% were seen once. Per germline, CDR1 SQVTM and CDR2 ANQGSEA. CDR3 size: 13 residues. Trimming pared 6 bases from V and 7 bases from J, leaving 16 bases between. The starting material was CD4+ or CD8+ T cells sorted from blood, obtained in a trial of the OX40 agonist ivuxolimab. The clonotype originates from an adult with an advanced solid tumor such as melanoma, head and neck, liver or kidney cancer. The gene calls are TRBV29-1 and TRBJ1-5; no clear D gene. Here the CDR3 reads CSVDQGSGQPQHF. CDR3 DNA sequence: TGCAGCGTCGACCAAGGGTCCGGACAGCCCCAGCATTTT.